The 27 T cell receptor beta chains in this list originate from one sample, sequenced in a study of T cell responses to AZD1222 COVID-19 vaccine. Sequenced by immunoSEQ multiplex PCR; TCRdb stores in-frame clones only, minus some. Of roughly 99,000 clones in the sample, 91% were seen once. The material sequenced was peripheral blood, taken on day 0 of AZD1222 vaccination. These receptors were taken from an adult in good health.

The chain employs TRBV6-5 and TRBJ2-1; D is ambiguous. V was clipped by 6 bases and J by 8 bases, with 11 bases between them. Germline lookup yields CDR1 MNHEY and CDR2 SVGAGI. This CDR3 spans 12 amino acids. CDR3 nucleotide sequence: TGTGCCAGCAGCCATAGTTACTATGAGCAGTTCTTC. Protein: CASSHSYYEQFF.

The chain carries TRBV9 and TRBJ2-7, with TRBD1 as a possible D gene (6 bases). The germline CDR1 and CDR2 sequences are SGDLS and YYNGEE. The CDR3 covers 19 residues. The V gene lost 3 bases and the J gene lost 3 bases, with 28 bases spanning the gap. CDR3 bases: TGTGCCAGCAGCGGGGACGGTGGCAGGGGCGATCCTCTTTTCTACGAGCAGTACTTC. Encoded protein: CASSGDGGRGDPLFYEQYF.

V usage is TRBV6-1 and J usage is TRBJ1-2; D remains ambiguous. The V gene's germline CDR1 is MNHNS and CDR2 SASEGT. The V gene lost 1 base and the J gene lost 0 bases, with 6 bases spanning the gap. This CDR3 is 14 amino acids long. This chain's CDR3 is CASSEEGTNYGYTF. The CDR3 bases are TGTGCCAGCAGTGAAGAGGGAACTAACTATGGCTACACCTTC.

V and J are TRBV14 and TRBJ2-7, with TRBD1 as a possible D gene (5 bases). The CDR3 runs to 14 residues. The germline V and J ends were trimmed by 3 bases and 6 bases, with 15 bases remaining between them. Germline V gene lookup returns CDR1 SGHDN and CDR2 FVKESK. CDR3 bases: TGTGCCAGCAGCCATTCAGCGACAGCCGCCGAGCAGTACTTC. Its translation: CASSHSATAAEQYF.

The sample holds a few counts of this clone. The V call is TRBV4-3, the J call TRBJ2-7; D could derive from TRBD1 or TRBD2 (5 bases each). The CDR3 totals 13 residues. Deletions cut 9 bases from V and 4 bases from J, with 16 bases between. The germline V gene has CDR1 LGHNA and CDR2 YSLEER. DNA for the CDR3: TGCGCCAGTGCCTCCGGGACGGGTTACGAGCAGTACTTC. Translation gives CASASGTGYEQYF.

The genes are TRBV10-3 and TRBJ1-6; D is undetermined. CDR3 length: 14 amino acids. The germline V gene encodes CDR1 ENHRY and CDR2 SYGVKD. V was shortened by 5 bases and J by 8 bases, with 13 bases between the two germline ends. CDR3 loop: CAISPLGGDSPLHF. In DNA, the CDR3 is TGTGCCATCAGTCCCCTCGGTGGGGATTCACCCCTCCACTTT.

This chain uses TRBV11-2 with TRBJ2-1, with 10 bases identical to TRBD2. The CDR3 is 16 amino acids. The germline gives CDR1 SGHAT, CDR2 FQNNGV. J was trimmed by 8 bases and V by 1 base; bases with no gene match: 8. CDR3 sequence: CASSLGVAGGAYEQFF. DNA for the CDR3: TGTGCCAGCAGCTTAGGGGTAGCGGGGGGCGCCTATGAGCAGTTCTTC.

The rearrangement links TRBV5-4 to TRBJ1-2; perhaps TRBD1 as D (6 bases). The CDR3 sequence is 15 residues long. V was trimmed by 3 bases and J by 10 bases, leaving 22 bases between them. Germline lookup yields CDR1 SGHNT and CDR2 YYREEE (reference sequence). The CDR3 DNA is TGTGCCAGCAGCTCGAACGGGGGCGGGACCATGTACTACACCTTC. Its translation: CASSSNGGGTMYYTF.

The chain has TRBV6-6 and TRBJ2-7, with 10 bases aligning to TRBD2. The CDR3 sequence is 14 residues long. J was trimmed by 4 bases and V by 6 bases; bases with no gene match: 6. Germline CDR1 MNHNY, CDR2 SVGAGI (reference sequence). CDR3 loop: CASRSGGVEYEQYF. The DNA for the CDR3 is TGTGCCAGCAGGAGCGGGGGGGTCGAATACGAGCAGTACTTC.

This clone was recorded only once. The CDR3 DNA follows: TGCGCCAGCAGCGTCCAGGGGGCCACCCCCCCAGCTTTCTTT. Protein: CASSVQGATPPAFF. The V gene is TRBV5-1, the J gene TRBJ1-1; 8 bases are a match to TRBD1. The CDR3 has 14 residues. Germline loops: CDR1 SGHRS, CDR2 YFSETQ. V lost 4 bases, J lost 10 bases, and 12 bases stayed unmatched.

The rearrangement uses TRBV5-5 and TRBJ1-1; the D gene is possibly TRBD1 (6 bases). This CDR3 has 15 residues. Deletions cut 4 bases from V and 1 base from J, with 14 bases between. CDR1 SGHKS and CDR2 YYEKEE come from the germline V gene (reference sequence). In DNA, the CDR3 is TGTGCCAGCAGCCCTTCAGGGACACAGAACACTGAAGCTTTCTTT. Residues: CASSPSGTQNTEAFF.

The rearrangement links TRBV12-3 or TRBV12-4 to TRBJ2-7; D ambiguous. V was shortened by 2 bases and J by 6 bases, with 8 bases between the two germline ends. This CDR3 comprises 12 residues. The CDR3 sequence: CASSLTVGEQYF. CDR3 DNA sequence: TGTGCCAGCAGTTTAACGGTGGGCGAGCAGTACTTC.

The genes are TRBV6-2 or TRBV6-3 and TRBJ1-6; the match to TRBD1 covers 8 bases. The CDR3 extends over 15 amino acids. Trimming cost V 4 bases and J 9 bases; bases outside gene matches: 8. Per germline, CDR1 MNHEY and CDR2 SVGEGT. CDR3 loop: CASSLDRGFFSPLHF. The CDR3 DNA reads as TGTGCCAGCAGTTTAGACAGGGGATTTTTTTCACCCCTCCACTTT.

V is TRBV12-3 or TRBV12-4 and J is TRBJ1-3; 7 nucleotides line up with TRBD1. CDR3 length equals 13 residues. The junction had 2 bases not matched to a gene; V was cut back by 7 bases and J by 2 bases. The CDR3 here is CASITGAGNTIYF. CDR3 nucleotide sequence: TGTGCCAGCATCACAGGGGCTGGAAACACCATATATTTT.

In nucleotides, the CDR3 is TGTGCCAGCAGTTACCTACTCCCCGGGGAGCTGTTTTTT. This translates into CASSYLLPGELFF. The chain couples TRBV6-2 or TRBV6-3 to TRBJ2-2; D is unclear. Trimming pared 2 bases from V and 6 bases from J, leaving 7 bases between. This CDR3 region has 13 residues. From germline, CDR1 is MNHEY and CDR2 SVGEGT.

The V gene is TRBV15, the J gene TRBJ1-5; D remains ambiguous. Germline V lookup: CDR1 LNHNV, CDR2 YYDKDF (reference sequence). This CDR3 has 17 amino acids. The V and J ends lost 4 bases and 0 bases respectively, with 16 bases between them. CDR3: CATSIKWARNSNQPQHF. CDR3 in DNA: TGTGCCACCAGCATCAAATGGGCTAGAAATAGCAATCAGCCCCAGCATTTT.

The chain couples TRBV7-9 to TRBJ2-7, with unresolved D. This CDR3 spans 16 amino acids. CDR1 is SEHNR, CDR2 FQNEAQ, per germline (reference sequence). V was trimmed by 1 base and J by 0 bases, leaving 13 bases between them. CDR3 sequence reads: CASSLDAGWSSYEQYF. The CDR3 DNA reads as TGTGCCAGCAGCTTAGATGCCGGGTGGAGCTCCTACGAGCAGTACTTC.

The chain has TRBV3-1 (or the pseudogene TRBV3-2) and TRBJ1-1, with D perhaps matching TRBD1 (5 bases). The CDR3 spans 14 residues. Germline V gene lookup returns CDR1 LGHDT and CDR2 YNNKEL (reference sequence). The ends were cut back, 3 bases at V and 4 bases at J, with 12 bases in the middle. The CDR3 spells CASSQRQGSTEAFF. The CDR3 nucleotides read TGTGCCAGCAGCCAGAGGCAGGGAAGCACTGAAGCTTTCTTT.

The chain recombines TRBV5-6 with TRBJ1-5; D is unresolved. V was trimmed by 2 bases and J by 7 bases, leaving 16 bases between them. CDR1 is SGHDT, CDR2 YYEEEE, per germline. This CDR3 is built from 15 residues. CDR3: CASSLGRATLQPQHF. CDR3 in DNA: TGTGCCAGCAGCTTAGGGAGAGCAACACTACAGCCCCAGCATTTT.

Only one count was recorded for this clone. The CDR3 spells CATSRGDTEQETQYF. CDR3 bases: TGTGCCACCAGCAGAGGGGACACCGAGCAAGAGACCCAGTACTTC. This chain connects TRBV15 to TRBJ2-5, with D possibly being TRBD1 (6 bases). Germline CDR1 and CDR2: LNHNV and YYDKDF (reference sequence). Deletions cut 1 base from V and 2 bases from J, with 11 bases between. The CDR3 covers 15 residues.

The chain combines TRBV27 with TRBJ1-2, with 8 nucleotides matching TRBD1. The CDR3 runs 17 residues. V was pared by 11 bases and J by 8 bases, with 25 bases of the junction left unmatched. CDR1 MNHEY and CDR2 SMNVEV come from the germline V gene (reference sequence). The CDR3 here is CALPRDGQGASGEGYTF. The CDR3 coding sequence is TGTGCCCTTCCCAGGGACGGACAGGGAGCTTCGGGGGAGGGCTACACCTTC.

V gene TRBV30 combines with J gene TRBJ1-2; 8 positions match TRBD1. Per the germline V gene, CDR1 is GTSNPN and CDR2 is SVGIG (reference sequence). The V segment lost 4 bases and the J segment 2 bases; nucleotides outside the gene matches: 24. There are 20 residues in the CDR3. The DNA of the CDR3 is TGTGCCTGGAATTACGGAACCCCGCGGGACAGGTCTAGGAGGAACTATGGCTACACCTTC. It translates to CAWNYGTPRDRSRRNYGYTF.

J is TRBJ2-3 and V is TRBV5-1; 11 bases match TRBD1. The CDR3 spans 16 residues. The J segment lost 3 bases and the V segment lost 2 bases, leaving 5 bases of the junction unmatched. CDR1 is SGHRS and CDR2 is YFSETQ in the germline V gene. In DNA, the CDR3 is TGCGCCAGCAGCTTCTACCGGGACAGGGGGACAGATACGCAGTATTTT. It encodes CASSFYRDRGTDTQYF.

The chain carries TRBV9 and TRBJ1-1; D unresolved. Per germline, CDR1 SGDLS and CDR2 YYNGEE. The CDR3 sequence is 13 residues long. V shed 2 bases and J shed 1 base, with 6 bases lying between them. CDR3 in amino acids: CASSVRPNTEAFF. The CDR3 DNA reads TGTGCCAGCAGCGTGCGGCCGAACACTGAAGCTTTCTTT. The full variable domain, rest sourced from reference TRBV9 and TRBJ1-1, is DSGVTQTPKHLITATGQRVTLRCSPRSGDLSVYWYQQSLDQGLQFLIQYYNGEERAKGNILERFSAQQFPDLHSELNLSSLELGDSALYFCASSVRPNTEAFFGQGTRLTVV.

The chain is built from TRBV12-5 and TRBJ1-5; 7 bases align to TRBD1. Germline V gene lookup returns CDR1 LGHNT and CDR2 FRNRAP. V shed 6 bases, J shed 4 bases, and the junction held 9 bases outside the gene matches. The CDR3 extends over 15 amino acids. In DNA form, the CDR3 reads TGTGCTAGTGGCCCATGGGACAGCCCGAATCAGCCCCAGCATTTT. Protein product: CASGPWDSPNQPQHF.

This sequence joins TRBV6-1 and TRBJ2-3, with 7 positions matching TRBD2. V was clipped by 3 bases and J by 2 bases; unmatched bases: 5. CDR3 size: 15 residues. Germline assignment: CDR1 MNHNS and CDR2 SASEGT. CDR3 in DNA: TGTGCCAGCAGTGACGGGGGGTTCTCCACAGATACGCAGTATTTT. Amino acids: CASSDGGFSTDTQYF.

A single count supports this clone. V usage is TRBV7-2 and J usage is TRBJ1-1; no clear D gene. This CDR3 comprises 13 residues. Trimming took off 2 bases at V and 7 bases at J, with 11 bases between the two ends. Looked up from germline, CDR1 is SGHTA and CDR2 is FQGNSA. This CDR3 is CASSLIGGVEAFF. The CDR3 DNA follows: TGTGCCAGCAGCTTAATTGGCGGCGTTGAAGCTTTCTTT. The full variable domain, completed using reference TRBV7-2 and TRBJ1-1, is GAGVSQSPSNKVTEKGKDVELRCDPISGHTALYWYRQSLGQGLEFLIYFQGNSAPDKSGLPSDRFSAERTGGSVSTLTIQRTQQEDSAVYLCASSLIGGVEAFFGQGTRLTVV.